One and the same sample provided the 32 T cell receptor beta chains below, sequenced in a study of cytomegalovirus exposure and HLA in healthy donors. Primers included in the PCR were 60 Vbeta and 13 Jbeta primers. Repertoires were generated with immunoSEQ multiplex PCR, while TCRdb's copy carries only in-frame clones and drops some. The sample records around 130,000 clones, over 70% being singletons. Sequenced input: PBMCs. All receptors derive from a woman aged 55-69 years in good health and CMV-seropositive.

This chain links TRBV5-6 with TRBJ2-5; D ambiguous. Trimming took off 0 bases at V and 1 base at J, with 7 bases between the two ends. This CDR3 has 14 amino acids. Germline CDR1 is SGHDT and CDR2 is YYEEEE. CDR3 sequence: CASSLAGFQETQYF. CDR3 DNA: TGTGCCAGCAGCTTGGCCGGGTTCCAAGAGACCCAGTACTTC.

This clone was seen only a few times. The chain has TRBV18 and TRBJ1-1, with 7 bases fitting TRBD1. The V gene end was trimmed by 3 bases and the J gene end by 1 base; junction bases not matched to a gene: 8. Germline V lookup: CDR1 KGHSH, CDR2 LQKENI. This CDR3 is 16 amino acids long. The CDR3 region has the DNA TGTGCCAGCTCACCCAACGACAGGGCTGGGAACACTGAAGCTTTCTTT. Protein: CASSPNDRAGNTEAFF.

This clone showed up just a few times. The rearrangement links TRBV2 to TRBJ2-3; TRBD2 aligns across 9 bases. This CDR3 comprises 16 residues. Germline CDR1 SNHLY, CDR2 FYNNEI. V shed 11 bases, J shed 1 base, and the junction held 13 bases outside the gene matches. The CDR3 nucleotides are TGTGCCCGTCAGCGGGGGGCCCCTTTTGGCACAGATACGCAGTATTTT. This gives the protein CARQRGAPFGTDTQYF.

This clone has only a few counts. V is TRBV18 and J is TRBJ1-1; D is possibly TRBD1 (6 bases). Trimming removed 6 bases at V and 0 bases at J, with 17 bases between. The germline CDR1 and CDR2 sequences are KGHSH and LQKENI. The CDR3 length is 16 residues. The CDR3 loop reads CASSLGTLFLNTEAFF. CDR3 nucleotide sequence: TGTGCCAGCTCCCTAGGGACATTGTTCTTGAACACTGAAGCTTTCTTT.

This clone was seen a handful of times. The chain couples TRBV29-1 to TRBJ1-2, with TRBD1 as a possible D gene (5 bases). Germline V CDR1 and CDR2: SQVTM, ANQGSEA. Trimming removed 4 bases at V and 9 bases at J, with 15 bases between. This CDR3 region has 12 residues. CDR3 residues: CSVGSRANSYTF. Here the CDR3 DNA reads TGCAGCGTTGGGTCCAGGGCTAATAGCTACACCTTC. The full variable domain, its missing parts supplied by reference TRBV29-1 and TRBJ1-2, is SAVISQKPSRDICQRGTSLTIQCQVDSQVTMMFWYRQQPGQSLTLIATANQGSEATYESGFVIDKFPISRPNLTFSTLTVSNMSPEDSSIYLCSVGSRANSYTFGSGTRLTVV.

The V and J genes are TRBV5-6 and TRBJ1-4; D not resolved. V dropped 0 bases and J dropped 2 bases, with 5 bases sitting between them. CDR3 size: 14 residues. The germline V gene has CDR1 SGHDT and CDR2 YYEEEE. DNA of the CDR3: TGTGCCAGCAGCTTGGTCGCGACTAATGAAAAACTGTTTTTT. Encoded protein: CASSLVATNEKLFF.

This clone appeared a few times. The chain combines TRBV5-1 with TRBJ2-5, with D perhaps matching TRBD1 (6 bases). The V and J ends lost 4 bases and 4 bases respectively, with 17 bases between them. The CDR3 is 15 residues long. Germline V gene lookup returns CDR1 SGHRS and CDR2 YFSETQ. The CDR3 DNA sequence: TGCGCCAGCAGCCTCATACAGGGTCACCGAGAGACCCAGTACTTC. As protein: CASSLIQGHRETQYF. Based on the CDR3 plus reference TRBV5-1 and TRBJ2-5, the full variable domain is KAGVTQTPRYLIKTRGQQVTLSCSPISGHRSVSWYQQTPGQGLQFLFEYFSETQRNKGNFPGRFSGRQFSNSRSEMNVSTLELGDSALYLCASSLIQGHRETQYFGPGTRLLVL.

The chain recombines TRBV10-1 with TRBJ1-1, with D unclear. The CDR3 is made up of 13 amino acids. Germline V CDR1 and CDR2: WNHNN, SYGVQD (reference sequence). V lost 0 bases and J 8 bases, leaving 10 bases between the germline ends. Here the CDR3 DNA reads TGCGCCAGCAGTGAGTCGGGCGATGTAGAAGCTTTCTTT. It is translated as CASSESGDVEAFF.

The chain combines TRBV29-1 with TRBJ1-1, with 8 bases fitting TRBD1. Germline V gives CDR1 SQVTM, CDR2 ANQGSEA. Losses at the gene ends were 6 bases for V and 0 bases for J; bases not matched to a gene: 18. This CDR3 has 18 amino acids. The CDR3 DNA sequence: TGCAGCGTGAGGACAGGGTCGGTGTTGGCCCTCATGAACACTGAAGCTTTCTTT. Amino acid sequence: CSVRTGSVLALMNTEAFF.

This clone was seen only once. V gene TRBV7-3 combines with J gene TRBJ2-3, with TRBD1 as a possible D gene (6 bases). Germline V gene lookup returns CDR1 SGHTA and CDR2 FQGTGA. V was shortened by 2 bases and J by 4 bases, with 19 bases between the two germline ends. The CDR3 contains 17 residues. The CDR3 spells CASSLATGRSGADTQYF. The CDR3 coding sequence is TGTGCCAGCAGCTTAGCAACAGGGCGTAGTGGTGCAGATACGCAGTATTTT.

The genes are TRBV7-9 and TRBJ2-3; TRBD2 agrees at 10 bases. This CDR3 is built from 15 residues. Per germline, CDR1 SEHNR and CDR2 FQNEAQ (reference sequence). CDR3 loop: CSDSPSGGARDTQYF. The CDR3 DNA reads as TGTTCCGACTCACCAAGCGGGGGGGCCAGGGATACGCAGTATTTT.

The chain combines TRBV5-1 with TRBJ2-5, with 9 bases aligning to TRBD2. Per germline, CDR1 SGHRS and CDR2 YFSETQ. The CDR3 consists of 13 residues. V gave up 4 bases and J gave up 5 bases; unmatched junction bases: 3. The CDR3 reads CASSVGLAETQYF. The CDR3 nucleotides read TGCGCCAGCAGCGTGGGACTAGCTGAGACCCAGTACTTC.

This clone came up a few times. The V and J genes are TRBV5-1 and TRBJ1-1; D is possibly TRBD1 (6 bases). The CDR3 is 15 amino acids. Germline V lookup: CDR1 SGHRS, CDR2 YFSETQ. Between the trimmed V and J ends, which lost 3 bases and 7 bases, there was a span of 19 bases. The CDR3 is CASSSSDILGGEAFF. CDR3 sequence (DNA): TGCGCCAGCAGCTCTTCGGACATACTAGGGGGTGAAGCTTTCTTT.

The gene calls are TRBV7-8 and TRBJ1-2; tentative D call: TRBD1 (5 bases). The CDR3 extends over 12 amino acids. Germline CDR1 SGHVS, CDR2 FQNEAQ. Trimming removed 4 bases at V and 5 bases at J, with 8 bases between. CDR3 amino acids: CASSSGTYGYTF. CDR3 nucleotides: TGTGCCAGCAGCTCAGGGACTTATGGCTACACCTTC.

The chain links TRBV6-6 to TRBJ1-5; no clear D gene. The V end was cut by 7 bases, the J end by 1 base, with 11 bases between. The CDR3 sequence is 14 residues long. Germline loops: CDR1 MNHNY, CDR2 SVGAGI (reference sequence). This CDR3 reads CASKMGGSNQPQHF. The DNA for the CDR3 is TGTGCCAGCAAGATGGGCGGGAGCAATCAGCCCCAGCATTTT.

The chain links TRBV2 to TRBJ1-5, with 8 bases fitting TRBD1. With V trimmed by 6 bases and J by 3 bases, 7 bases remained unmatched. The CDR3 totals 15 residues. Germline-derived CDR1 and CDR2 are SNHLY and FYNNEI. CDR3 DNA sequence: TGTGCCAGCAGGTCCAGACAGGGGATCAATCAGCCCCAGCATTTT. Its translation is CASRSRQGINQPQHF.

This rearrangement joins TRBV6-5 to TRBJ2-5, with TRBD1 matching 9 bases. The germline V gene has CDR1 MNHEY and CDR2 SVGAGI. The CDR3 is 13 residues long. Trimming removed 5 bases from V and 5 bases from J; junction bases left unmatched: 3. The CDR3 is CASSHRGHETQYF. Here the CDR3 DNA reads TGTGCCAGCAGTCACAGGGGGCACGAGACCCAGTACTTC.

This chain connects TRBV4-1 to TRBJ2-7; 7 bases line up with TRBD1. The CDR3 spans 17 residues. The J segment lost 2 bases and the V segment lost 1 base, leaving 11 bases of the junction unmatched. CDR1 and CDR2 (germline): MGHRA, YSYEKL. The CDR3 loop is CASSQGPLTGPAYEQYF. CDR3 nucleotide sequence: TGCGCCAGCAGCCAAGGCCCCTTGACAGGGCCGGCCTACGAGCAGTACTTC.

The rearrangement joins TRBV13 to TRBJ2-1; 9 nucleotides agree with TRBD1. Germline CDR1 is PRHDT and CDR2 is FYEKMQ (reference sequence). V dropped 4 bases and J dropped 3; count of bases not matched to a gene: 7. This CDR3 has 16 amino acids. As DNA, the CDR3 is TGTGCCAGCAGCTCGAGGGGACAGGGTTACTACAATGAGCAGTTCTTC. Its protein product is CASSSRGQGYYNEQFF.

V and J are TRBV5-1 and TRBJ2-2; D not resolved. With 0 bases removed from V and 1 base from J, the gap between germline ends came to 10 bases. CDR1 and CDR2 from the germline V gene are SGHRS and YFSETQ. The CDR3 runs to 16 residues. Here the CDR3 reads CASSLESGVNTGELFF. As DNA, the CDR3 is TGCGCCAGCAGCTTGGAATCAGGTGTGAACACCGGGGAGCTGTTTTTT.

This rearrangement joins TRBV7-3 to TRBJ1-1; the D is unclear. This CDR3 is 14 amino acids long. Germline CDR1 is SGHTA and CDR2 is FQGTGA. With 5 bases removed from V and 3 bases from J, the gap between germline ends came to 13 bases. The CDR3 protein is CASSPQVGDTEAFF. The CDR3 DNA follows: TGTGCCAGCAGCCCTCAGGTCGGGGACACTGAAGCTTTCTTT.

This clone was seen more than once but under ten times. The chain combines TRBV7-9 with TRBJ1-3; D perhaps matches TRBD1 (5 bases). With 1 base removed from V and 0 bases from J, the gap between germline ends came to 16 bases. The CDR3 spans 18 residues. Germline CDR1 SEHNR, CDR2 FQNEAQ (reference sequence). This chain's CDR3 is CASSLGRGGGFSGNTIYF. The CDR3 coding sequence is TGTGCCAGCAGCTTAGGACGGGGCGGGGGTTTCTCTGGAAACACCATATATTTT. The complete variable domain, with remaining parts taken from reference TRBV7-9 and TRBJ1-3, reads DTGVSQNPRHKITKRGQNVTFRCDPISEHNRLYWYRQTLGQGPEFLTYFQNEAQLEKSRLLSDRFSAERPKGSFSTLEIQRTEQGDSAMYLCASSLGRGGGFSGNTIYFGEGSWLTVV.

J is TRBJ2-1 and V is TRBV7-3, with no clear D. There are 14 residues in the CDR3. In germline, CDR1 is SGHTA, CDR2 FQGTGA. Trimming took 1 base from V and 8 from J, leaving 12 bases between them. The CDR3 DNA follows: TGTGCCAGCAGCTTAAAATCTGGTCTAGATGAGCAGTTCTTC. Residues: CASSLKSGLDEQFF.

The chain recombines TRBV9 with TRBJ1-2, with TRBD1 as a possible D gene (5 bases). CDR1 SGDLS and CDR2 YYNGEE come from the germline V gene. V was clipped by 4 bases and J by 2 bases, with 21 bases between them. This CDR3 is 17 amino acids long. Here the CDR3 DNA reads TGTGCCAGCAGCCCCCAGGGCCTCAGAACCGGGAACTATGGCTACACCTTC. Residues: CASSPQGLRTGNYGYTF. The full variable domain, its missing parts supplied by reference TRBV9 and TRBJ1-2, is DSGVTQTPKHLITATGQRVTLRCSPRSGDLSVYWYQQSLDQGLQFLIQYYNGEERAKGNILERFSAQQFPDLHSELNLSSLELGDSALYFCASSPQGLRTGNYGYTFGSGTRLTVV.

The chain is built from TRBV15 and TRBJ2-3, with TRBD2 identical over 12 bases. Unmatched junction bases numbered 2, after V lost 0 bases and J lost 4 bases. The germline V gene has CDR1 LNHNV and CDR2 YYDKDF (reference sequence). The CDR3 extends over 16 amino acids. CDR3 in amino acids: CATSRETSGGPDTQYF. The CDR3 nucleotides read TGTGCCACCAGCAGAGAAACTAGCGGGGGGCCAGATACGCAGTATTTT.

The CDR3 DNA follows: TGTGCCAGCAGTGAAGCGCTTGGGGACTCCCAAGAGACCCAGTACTTC. As protein: CASSEALGDSQETQYF. The J gene is TRBJ2-5, the V gene TRBV2; D possibly corresponds to TRBD2 (6 bases). The germline V and J ends were trimmed by 0 bases and 1 base, with 12 bases remaining between them. The length of the CDR3 is 16 residues. Germline V CDR1 and CDR2: SNHLY, FYNNEI.

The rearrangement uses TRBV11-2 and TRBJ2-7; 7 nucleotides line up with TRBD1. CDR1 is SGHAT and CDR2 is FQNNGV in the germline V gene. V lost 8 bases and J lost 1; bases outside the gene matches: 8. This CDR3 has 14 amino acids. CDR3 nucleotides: TGTGCCAGCCGCGCAAGACAGGGTTCCTACGAGCAGTACTTC. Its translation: CASRARQGSYEQYF.

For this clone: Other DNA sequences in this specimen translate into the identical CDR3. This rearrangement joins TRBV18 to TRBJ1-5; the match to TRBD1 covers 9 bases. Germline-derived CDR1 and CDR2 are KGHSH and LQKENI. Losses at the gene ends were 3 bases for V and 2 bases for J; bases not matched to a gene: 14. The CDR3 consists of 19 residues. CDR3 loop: CASSPIPPGQGVGNQPQHF. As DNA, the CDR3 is TGTGCCAGCTCACCGATACCTCCGGGACAGGGAGTTGGCAATCAGCCCCAGCATTTT.

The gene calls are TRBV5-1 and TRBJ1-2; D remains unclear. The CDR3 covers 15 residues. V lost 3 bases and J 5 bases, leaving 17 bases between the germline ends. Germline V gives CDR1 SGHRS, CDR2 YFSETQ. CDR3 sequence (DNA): TGCGCCAGCAGCTCCACAGCTTCCCTTGGGTATGGCTACACCTTC. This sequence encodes CASSSTASLGYGYTF.

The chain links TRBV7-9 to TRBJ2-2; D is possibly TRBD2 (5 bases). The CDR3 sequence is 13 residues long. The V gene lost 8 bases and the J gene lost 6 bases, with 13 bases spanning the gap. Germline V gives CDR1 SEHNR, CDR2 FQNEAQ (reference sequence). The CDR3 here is CASVPPGAGELFF. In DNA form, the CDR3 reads TGTGCCAGCGTCCCCCCCGGGGCCGGGGAGCTGTTTTTT.

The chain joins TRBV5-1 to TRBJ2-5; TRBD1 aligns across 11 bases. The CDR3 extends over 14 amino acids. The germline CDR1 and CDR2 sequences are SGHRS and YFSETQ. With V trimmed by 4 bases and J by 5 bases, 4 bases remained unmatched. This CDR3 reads CASSGQGARETQYF. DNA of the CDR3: TGCGCCAGCAGCGGACAGGGGGCACGGGAGACCCAGTACTTC.

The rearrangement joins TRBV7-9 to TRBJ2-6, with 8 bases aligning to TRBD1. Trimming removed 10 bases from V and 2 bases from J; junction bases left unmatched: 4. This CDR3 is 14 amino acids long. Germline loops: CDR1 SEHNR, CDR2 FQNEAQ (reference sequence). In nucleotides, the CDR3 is TGTGCCAAGGACAGGGCCGCTGGGGCCAACGTCCTGACTTTC. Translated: CAKDRAAGANVLTF.